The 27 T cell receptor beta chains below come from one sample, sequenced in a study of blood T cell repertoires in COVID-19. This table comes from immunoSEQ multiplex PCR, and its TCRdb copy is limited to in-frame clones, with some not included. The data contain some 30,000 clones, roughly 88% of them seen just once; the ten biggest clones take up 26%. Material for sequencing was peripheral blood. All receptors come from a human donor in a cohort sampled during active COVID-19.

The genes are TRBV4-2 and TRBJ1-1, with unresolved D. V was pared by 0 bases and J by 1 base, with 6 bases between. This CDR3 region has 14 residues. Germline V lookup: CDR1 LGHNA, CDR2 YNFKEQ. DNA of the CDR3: TGTGCCAGCAGCCAAGATAGCAGGAACACTGAAGCTTTCTTT. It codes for CASSQDSRNTEAFF.

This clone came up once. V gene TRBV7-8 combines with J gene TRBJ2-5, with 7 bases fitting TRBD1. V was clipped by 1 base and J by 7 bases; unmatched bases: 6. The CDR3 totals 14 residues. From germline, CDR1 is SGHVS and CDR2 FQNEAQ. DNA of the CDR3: TGTGCCAGCAGCTTAGTGGCAAACAGGGGGACCCAGTACTTC. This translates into CASSLVANRGTQYF.

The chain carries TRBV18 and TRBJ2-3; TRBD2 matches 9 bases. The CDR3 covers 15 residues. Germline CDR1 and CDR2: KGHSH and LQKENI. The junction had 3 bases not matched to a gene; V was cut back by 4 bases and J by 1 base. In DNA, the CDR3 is TGTGCCAGCTCACTGGCTAGCGGGGGCACAGATACGCAGTATTTT. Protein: CASSLASGGTDTQYF.

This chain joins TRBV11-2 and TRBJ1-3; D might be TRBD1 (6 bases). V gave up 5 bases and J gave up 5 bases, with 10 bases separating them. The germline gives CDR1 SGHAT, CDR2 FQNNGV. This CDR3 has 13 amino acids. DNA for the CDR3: TGTGCCAGCAGCCCGACAGGCAGAAACACCATATATTTT. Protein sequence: CASSPTGRNTIYF.

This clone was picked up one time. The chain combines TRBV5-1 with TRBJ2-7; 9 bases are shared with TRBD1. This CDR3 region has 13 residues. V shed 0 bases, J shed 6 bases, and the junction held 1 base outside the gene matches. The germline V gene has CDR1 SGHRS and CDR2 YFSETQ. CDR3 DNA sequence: TGCGCCAGCAGCTTGGGGACAGGGGCCGAGCAGTACTTC. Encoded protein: CASSLGTGAEQYF.

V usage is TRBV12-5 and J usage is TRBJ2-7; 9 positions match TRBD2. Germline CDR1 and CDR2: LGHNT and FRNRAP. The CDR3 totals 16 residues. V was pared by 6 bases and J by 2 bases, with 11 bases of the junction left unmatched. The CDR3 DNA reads TGTGCTAGTGGCCCCGTCGGGGTAGCGGGGGCCTACGAGCAGTACTTC. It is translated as CASGPVGVAGAYEQYF.

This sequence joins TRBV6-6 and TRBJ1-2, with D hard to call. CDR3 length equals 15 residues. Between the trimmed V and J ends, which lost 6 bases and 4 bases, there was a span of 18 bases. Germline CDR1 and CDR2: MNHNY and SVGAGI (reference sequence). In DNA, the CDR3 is TGTGCCAGCAGGGATCGACGGGGTGGAGGCTATGGCTACACCTTC. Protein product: CASRDRRGGGYGYTF.

The CDR3 DNA is TGTGCCAGCAGCGCTTGGGACAGGGGGCCTGGGGACACTGAAGCTTTCTTT. Its translation is CASSAWDRGPGDTEAFF. The gene calls are TRBV9 and TRBJ1-1, with 12 bases fitting TRBD1. The germline CDR1 and CDR2 sequences are SGDLS and YYNGEE. The trim removed 3 bases at V and 3 bases at J, leaving 9 bases unmatched. There are 17 residues in the CDR3.

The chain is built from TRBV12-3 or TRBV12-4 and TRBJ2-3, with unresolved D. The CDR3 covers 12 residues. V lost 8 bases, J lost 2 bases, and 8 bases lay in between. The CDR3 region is CASRLTTDTQYF. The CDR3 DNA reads TGTGCCAGCCGACTCACCACAGATACGCAGTATTTT.

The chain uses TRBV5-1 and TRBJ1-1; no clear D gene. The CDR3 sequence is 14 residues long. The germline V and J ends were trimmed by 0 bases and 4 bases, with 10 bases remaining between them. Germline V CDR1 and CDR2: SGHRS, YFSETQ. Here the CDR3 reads CASSLEAGVTEAFF. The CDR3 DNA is TGCGCCAGCAGCTTGGAGGCGGGCGTCACTGAAGCTTTCTTT. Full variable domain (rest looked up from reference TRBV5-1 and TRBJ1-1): KAGVTQTPRYLIKTRGQQVTLSCSPISGHRSVSWYQQTPGQGLQFLFEYFSETQRNKGNFPGRFSGRQFSNSRSEMNVSTLELGDSALYLCASSLEAGVTEAFFGQGTRLTVV.

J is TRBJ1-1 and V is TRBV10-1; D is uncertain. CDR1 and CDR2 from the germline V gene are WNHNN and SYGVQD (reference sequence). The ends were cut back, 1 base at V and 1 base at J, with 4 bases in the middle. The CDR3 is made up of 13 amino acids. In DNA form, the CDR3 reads TGCGCCAGCAGTGAGTTTCAGAACACTGAAGCTTTCTTT. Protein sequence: CASSEFQNTEAFF.

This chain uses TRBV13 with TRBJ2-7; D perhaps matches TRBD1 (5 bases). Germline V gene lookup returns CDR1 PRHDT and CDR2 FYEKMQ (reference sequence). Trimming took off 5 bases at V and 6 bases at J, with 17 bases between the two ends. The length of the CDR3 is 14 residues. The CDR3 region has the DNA TGTGCCAGCAGCCCACCCCGACAGTCCGCCGAGCAGTACTTC. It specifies CASSPPRQSAEQYF.

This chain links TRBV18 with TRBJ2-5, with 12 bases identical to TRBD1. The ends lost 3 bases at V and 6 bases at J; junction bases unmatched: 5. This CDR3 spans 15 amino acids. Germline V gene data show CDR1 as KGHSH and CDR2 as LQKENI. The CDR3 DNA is TGTGCCAGCTCACCCGGGACAGGGGGCTTTCAGACCCAGTACTTC. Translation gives CASSPGTGGFQTQYF.

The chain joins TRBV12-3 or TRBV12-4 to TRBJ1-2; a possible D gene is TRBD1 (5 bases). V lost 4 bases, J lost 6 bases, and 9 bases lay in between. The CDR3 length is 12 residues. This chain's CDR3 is CASSWGGDGYTF. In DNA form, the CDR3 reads TGTGCCAGCAGTTGGGGGGGGGATGGCTACACCTTC.

The CDR3, as DNA: TGTGCCAGCAGCGATCGACACTCGAACACCGGGGAGCTGTTTTTT. Amino acid sequence: CASSDRHSNTGELFF. The chain uses TRBV11-3 and TRBJ2-2, with no clear D. The CDR3 loop spans 15 amino acids. Germline V lookup: CDR1 SGHNT, CDR2 YENEEA. V gave up 5 bases and J gave up 0 bases, with 10 bases separating them.

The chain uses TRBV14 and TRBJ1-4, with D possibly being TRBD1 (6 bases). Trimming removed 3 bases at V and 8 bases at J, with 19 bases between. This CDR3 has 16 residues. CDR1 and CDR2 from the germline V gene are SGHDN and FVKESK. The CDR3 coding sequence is TGTGCCAGCAGCCAGTGGGACAATCCTTCAGGGGAAAAACTGTTTTTT. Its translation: CASSQWDNPSGEKLFF.

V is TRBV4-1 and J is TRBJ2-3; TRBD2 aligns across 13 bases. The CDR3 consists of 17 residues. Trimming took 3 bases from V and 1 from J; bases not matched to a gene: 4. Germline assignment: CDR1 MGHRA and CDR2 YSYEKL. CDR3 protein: CASSHTGTSGGTDTQYF. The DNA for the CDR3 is TGCGCCAGCAGCCACACCGGGACTAGCGGGGGCACAGATACGCAGTATTTT.

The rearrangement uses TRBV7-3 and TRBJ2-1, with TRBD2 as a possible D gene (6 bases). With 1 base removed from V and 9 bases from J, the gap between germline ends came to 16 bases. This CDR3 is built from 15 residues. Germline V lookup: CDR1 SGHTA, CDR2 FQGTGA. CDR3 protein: CASSLNGGIRVEQFF. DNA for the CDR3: TGTGCCAGCAGCTTAAACGGGGGAATAAGGGTTGAGCAGTTCTTC.

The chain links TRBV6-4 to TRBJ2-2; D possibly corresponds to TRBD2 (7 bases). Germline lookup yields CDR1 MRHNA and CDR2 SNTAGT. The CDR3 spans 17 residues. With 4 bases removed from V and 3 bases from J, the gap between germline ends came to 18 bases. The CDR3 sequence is CASSVLKGGVHTGELFF. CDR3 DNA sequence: TGTGCCAGCAGTGTCCTTAAGGGGGGGGTTCACACCGGGGAGCTGTTTTTT.

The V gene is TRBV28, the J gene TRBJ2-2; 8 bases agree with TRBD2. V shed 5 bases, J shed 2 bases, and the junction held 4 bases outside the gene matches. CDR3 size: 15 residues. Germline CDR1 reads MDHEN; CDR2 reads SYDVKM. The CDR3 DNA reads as TGTGCCAGCAGTGATAGCGGGGCCAACACCGGGGAGCTGTTTTTT. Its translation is CASSDSGANTGELFF.

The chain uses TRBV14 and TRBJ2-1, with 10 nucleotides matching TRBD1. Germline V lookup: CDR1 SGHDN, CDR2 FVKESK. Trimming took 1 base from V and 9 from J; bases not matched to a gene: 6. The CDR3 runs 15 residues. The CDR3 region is CASSQVGQGSLEQFF. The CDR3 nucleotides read TGTGCCAGCAGCCAAGTGGGACAGGGGTCACTTGAGCAGTTCTTC. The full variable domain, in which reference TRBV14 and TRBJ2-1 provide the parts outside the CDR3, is EAGVTQFPSHSVIEKGQTVTLRCDPISGHDNLYWYRRVMGKEIKFLLHFVKESKQDESGMPNNRFLAERTGGTYSTLKVQPAELEDSGVYFCASSQVGQGSLEQFFGPGTRLTVL.

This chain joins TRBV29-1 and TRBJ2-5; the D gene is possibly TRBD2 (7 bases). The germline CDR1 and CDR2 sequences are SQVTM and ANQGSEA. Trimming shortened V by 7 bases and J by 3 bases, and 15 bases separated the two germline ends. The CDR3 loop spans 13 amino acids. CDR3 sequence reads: CSAAAGAKETQYF. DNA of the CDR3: TGCAGCGCGGCGGCGGGGGCGAAAGAGACCCAGTACTTC.

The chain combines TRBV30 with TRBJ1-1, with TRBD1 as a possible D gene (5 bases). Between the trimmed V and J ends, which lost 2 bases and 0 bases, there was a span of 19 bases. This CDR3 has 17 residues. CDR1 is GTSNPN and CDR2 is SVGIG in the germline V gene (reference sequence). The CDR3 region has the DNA TGTGCCTGGAGTCCTGGGGCAGGAGATCTCATGAACACTGAAGCTTTCTTT. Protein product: CAWSPGAGDLMNTEAFF.

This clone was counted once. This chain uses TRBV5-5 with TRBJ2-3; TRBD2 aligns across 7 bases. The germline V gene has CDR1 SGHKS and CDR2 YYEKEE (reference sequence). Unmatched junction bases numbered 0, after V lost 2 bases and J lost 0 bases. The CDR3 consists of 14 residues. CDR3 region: CASSLAGSTDTQYF. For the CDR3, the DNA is TGTGCCAGCAGCTTAGCGGGGAGCACAGATACGCAGTATTTT.

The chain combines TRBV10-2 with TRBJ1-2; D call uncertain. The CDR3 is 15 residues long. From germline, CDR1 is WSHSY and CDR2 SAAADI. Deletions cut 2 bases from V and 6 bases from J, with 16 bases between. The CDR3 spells CASSERRNHPNGYTF. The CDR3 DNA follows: TGCGCCAGCAGTGAGCGGAGGAACCACCCGAATGGCTACACCTTC.

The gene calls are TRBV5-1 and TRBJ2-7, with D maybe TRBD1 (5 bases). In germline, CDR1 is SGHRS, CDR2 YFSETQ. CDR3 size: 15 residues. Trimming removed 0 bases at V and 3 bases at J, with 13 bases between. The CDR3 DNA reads TGCGCCAGCAGCTTGGTGGGCCCCACAGGCTACGAGCAGTACTTC. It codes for CASSLVGPTGYEQYF.

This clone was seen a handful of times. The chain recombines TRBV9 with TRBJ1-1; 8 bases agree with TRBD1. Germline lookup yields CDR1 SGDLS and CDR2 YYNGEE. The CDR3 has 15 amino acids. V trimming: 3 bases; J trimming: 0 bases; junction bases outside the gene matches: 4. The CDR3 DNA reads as TGTGCCAGCAGCGGATCAGGGGGCGTGAACACTGAAGCTTTCTTT. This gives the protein CASSGSGGVNTEAFF.